This T cell receptor beta chain was identified in a study of T cells in Graves' hyperthyroidism and ophthalmopathy (dated by TCRdb to the late 2010s). Broadly, across the study: Peripheral blood samples were taken at initial diagnosis, before any treatment was given. To identify distinguishing TCR V-J signatures, a discovery cohort of some 100 patients was used, comprising 40 to 45 with Graves' ophthalmopathy and under 60 with stable Graves' hyperthyroidism. Following sampling, methimazole starting at 30 mg daily was given to hyperthyroidism patients, and high-dose intravenous methylprednisolone was given to ophthalmopathy patients. The 100 discovery patients were randomly split 7:3 into training and test sets. The paper describes TCR Vbeta CDR3 sequencing of some 130 peripheral blood samples, made up of some 42 ophthalmopathy patients, some 76 hyperthyroidism patients and around 17 progressor patients. Thyroid tissue and blood T-cell repertoires from six or seven Graves' hyperthyroidism patients were also compared in the study. Prospective prediction of ophthalmopathy was tested in an independent validation cohort of fewer than 20 hyperthyroidism patients and around 16 patients who later progressed to ophthalmopathy. Beyond this particular receptor, the publication reports: In validation, the model predicted progression to ophthalmopathy with roughly 70% sensitivity and around 72% specificity, a median of about 6 months before onset. Ophthalmopathy was separated from stable hyperthyroidism by a 13 V-J signature model, with around 90% sensitivity and about 84% specificity obtained in cross-validation and 80%/75% obtained in testing. No statistical method was used to fix the sample size in advance, and group allocation was not hidden from the investigators. Most expanded thyroid clonotypes (frequency above 0.001) were also detected in blood, a finding suggesting that blood repertoires may reflect thyroid immune responses.

At the junction V is shortened by 5 bases and J by 8 bases; bases outside the gene matches: 6. The CDR3 contains 15 residues, cysteine and phenylalanine counted. Only the CDR3 portion is preserved as DNA: 45 bases, with reading frame beginning at the first base. CDR1 MGHRA and CDR2 YSYEKL were looked up in the germline V gene. Moderately to severely active disease, a Clinical Activity Score of at least 3, a NOSPECS grade of at least 4, and a duration under 3 months were present in ophthalmopathy patients. Any patient with an uncontrolled infection, another autoimmune disease, pregnancy or lactation was excluded. Diagnoses relied on clinical symptoms, serum thyroxine and TRAb, thyroid ultrasound and orbital computed tomography. PBMCs were separated from approximately 9.9 ml of fresh peripheral blood using Ficoll-Paque density gradient centrifugation. Trizol reagent was used to extract total RNA, and RNA quality was then checked on an Agilent 2100 Bioanalyzer.

Regarding this clonotype: Its binding antigen is unknown. No qualities accompany the bases; no much larger clone lies one base away.

TCR beta CDR3 regions were amplified from RNA transcripts. The first round of RT-PCR for the TCR CDR3 was performed with the HTBI primer set and the Qiagen OneStep RT-PCR kit. Libraries were constructed in a second round of multiplex PCR, after which size selection and purification were performed. Paired-end sequencing of the libraries was performed with 100 bp reads on an Illumina HiSeq2000. The published analysis was carried out like this. SOAPnuke was used to process the raw data, throwing out any read that contained adapters or uncalled bases, had a mean Phred below 15, or lacked an exact constant-primer or identifier match. COPE v1.2.5 was used to merge the high-quality paired reads, and each unique nucleotide sequence was defined as a clonotype. Clonotypes were aligned to IMGT TRBV, TRBD and TRBJ reference segments using MiTCR v1.1. Only V-J combinations with frequency above 0.0001, covering 98% to 99.2% of repertoires, were analysed. A TCS score was defined as the ratio of F50 (clonal expansion) to E x V (chaos), with BLOSUM62-based TCRdist applied between CDR3 peptides within each V-J. Welch's t-statistics and random forest reduced approximately 520 V-J features to under 15, which were used in a naive Bayes classifier (R e1071). TCRdb reworked the public reads: Q25 trimming with fastp, MiXCR clone assembly, productive beta chains retained. CDR3 protein duplicates are merged, each entry listing the most common genes and DNA. TCRdb, not the authors, supplied the V and J calls. The sample table shows about 600,000 distinct CDR3 sequences, and roughly 16% are seen once. In total, the top ten clones hold roughly 3.5% of the sample.

This clonotype originated in a woman between 40 and 50 years old with Graves' ophthalmopathy. The specimen was blood. This sequence uses TRBV4-1 and TRBJ2-1; 13 junctional bases match TRBD2. The base sequence is TGCGCCAGCAGCGCAACTAGCGGGAGGGCATATGAGCAGTTCTTC. This encodes CASSATSGRAYEQFF.